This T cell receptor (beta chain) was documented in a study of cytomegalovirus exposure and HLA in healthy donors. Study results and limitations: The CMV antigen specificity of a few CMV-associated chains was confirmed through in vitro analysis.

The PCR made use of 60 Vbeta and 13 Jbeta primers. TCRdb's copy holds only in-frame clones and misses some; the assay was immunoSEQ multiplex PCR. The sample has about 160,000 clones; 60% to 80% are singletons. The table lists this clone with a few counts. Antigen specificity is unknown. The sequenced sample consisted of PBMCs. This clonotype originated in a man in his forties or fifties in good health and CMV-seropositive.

The CDR3 DNA is TGTGCCAGCAGCGTAGGTCAAATGGGGGACAGGGACTACGAGCAGTACTTC. This gives the protein CASSVGQMGDRDYEQYF. The genes are TRBV9 and TRBJ2-7; 9 nucleotides align to TRBD1. V lost 0 bases to trimming and J lost 3 bases; unmatched junction nucleotides: 10. This CDR3 is built from 17 residues. Looked up from germline, CDR1 is SGDLS and CDR2 is YYNGEE.